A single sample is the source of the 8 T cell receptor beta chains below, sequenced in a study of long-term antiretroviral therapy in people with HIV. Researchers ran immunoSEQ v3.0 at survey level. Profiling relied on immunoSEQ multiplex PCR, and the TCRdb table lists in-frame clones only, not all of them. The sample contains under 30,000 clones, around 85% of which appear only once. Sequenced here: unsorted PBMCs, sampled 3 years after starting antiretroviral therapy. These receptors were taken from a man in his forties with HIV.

The CDR3 region has the DNA TGTGCCAGTAGTATTGGGACCTCAACCGGGGAGCTGTTTTTT. This codes for CASSIGTSTGELFF. This rearrangement joins TRBV19 to TRBJ2-2; D possibly uses TRBD1 or TRBD2 (5 bases each). Germline values: CDR1 LNHDA, CDR2 SQIVND (reference sequence). Between the trimmed V and J ends, which lost 3 bases and 5 bases, there was a span of 10 bases. This CDR3 comprises 14 residues. The full variable domain, completed using reference TRBV19 and TRBJ2-2, is DGGITQSPKYLFRKEGQNVTLSCEQNLNHDAMYWYRQDPGQGLRLIYYSQIVNDFQKGDIAEGYSVSREKKESFPLTVTSAQKNPTAFYLCASSIGTSTGELFFGEGSRLTVL.

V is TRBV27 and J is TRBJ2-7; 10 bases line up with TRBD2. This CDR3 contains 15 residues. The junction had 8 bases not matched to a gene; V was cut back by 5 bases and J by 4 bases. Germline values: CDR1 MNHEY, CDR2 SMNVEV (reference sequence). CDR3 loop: CASSRLAGESYEQYF. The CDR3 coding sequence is TGTGCCAGCAGTCGTCTAGCGGGAGAGTCATACGAGCAGTACTTC.

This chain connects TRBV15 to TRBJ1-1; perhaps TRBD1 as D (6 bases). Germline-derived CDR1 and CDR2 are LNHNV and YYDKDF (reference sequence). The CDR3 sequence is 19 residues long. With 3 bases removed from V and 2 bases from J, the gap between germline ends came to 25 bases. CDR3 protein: CATSSITLSRGGGNTEAFF. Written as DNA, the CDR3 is TGTGCCACCAGCAGTATTACGCTATCCAGGGGAGGCGGTAACACTGAAGCTTTCTTT.

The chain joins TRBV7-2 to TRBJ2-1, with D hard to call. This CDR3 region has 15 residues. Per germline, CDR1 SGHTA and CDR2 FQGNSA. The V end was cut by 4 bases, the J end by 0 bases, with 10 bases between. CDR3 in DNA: TGTGCCAGCAGCTCGACGTTGCGCTCCTACAATGAGCAGTTCTTC. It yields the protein CASSSTLRSYNEQFF.

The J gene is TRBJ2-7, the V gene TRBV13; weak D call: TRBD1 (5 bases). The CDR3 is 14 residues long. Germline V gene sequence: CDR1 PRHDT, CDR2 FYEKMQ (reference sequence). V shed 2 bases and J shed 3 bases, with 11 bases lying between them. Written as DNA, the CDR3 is TGTGCCAGCAGCTTAAGGGGTGATGGCTACGAGCAGTACTTC. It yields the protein CASSLRGDGYEQYF.

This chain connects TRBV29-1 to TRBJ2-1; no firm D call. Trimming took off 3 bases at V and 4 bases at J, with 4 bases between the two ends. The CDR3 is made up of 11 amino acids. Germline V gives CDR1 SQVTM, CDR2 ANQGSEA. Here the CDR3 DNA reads TGCAGCGTTGACCCTTACAATGAGCAGTTCTTC. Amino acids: CSVDPYNEQFF.

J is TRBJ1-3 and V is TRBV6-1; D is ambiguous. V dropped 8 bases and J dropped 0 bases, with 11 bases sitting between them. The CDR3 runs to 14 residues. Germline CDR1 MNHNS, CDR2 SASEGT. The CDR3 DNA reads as TGTGCCAGCGTATATGGAGACTCTGGAAACACCATATATTTT. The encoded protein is CASVYGDSGNTIYF.

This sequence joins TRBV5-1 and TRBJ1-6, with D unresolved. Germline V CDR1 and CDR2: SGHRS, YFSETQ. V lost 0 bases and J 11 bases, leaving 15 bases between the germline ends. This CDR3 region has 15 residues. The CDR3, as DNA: TGCGCCAGCAGCTTGGGTTCCCGACAACCAGCACCCCTCCACTTT. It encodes CASSLGSRQPAPLHF.